This TCR beta chain is drawn from a study of cytomegalovirus exposure and HLA in healthy donors. Trimming cost V 4 bases and J 9 bases, with 15 bases left between them. Looked up from germline, CDR1 is SNHLY and CDR2 is FYNNEI. CDR3 length: 13 amino acids. As concerns this clone: Antigen unknown.

Study findings and constraints: Among immune exposure information, only CMV serostatus was available. Earlier analysis looked at TCR beta V segments, and most were productive about 87% or about 30% of the time. In a later analysis, HLA-associated TCR beta chains were more clonally expanded than equally common others.

Unrecorded immune exposure was likely among donors, who were nominally healthy when sampled. PCR primers comprised 60 Vbeta and 13 Jbeta primers. Here immunoSEQ multiplex PCR was the method, and the copy in TCRdb shows in-frame clones only, minus some. Of 110,000 or so clones listed, roughly two thirds were seen once; the top ten hold about 8.4%. The chain couples TRBV2 to TRBJ1-2, with a tentative D call TRBD1 (5 bases). The TCR was taken from a man aged 35 to 55 in good health and CMV-seronegative. Source material: PBMCs. This chain's CDR3 is CASSGDSVQSYTF. The CDR3 nucleotides read TGTGCCAGCAGTGGAGACAGTGTTCAAAGCTACACCTTC.